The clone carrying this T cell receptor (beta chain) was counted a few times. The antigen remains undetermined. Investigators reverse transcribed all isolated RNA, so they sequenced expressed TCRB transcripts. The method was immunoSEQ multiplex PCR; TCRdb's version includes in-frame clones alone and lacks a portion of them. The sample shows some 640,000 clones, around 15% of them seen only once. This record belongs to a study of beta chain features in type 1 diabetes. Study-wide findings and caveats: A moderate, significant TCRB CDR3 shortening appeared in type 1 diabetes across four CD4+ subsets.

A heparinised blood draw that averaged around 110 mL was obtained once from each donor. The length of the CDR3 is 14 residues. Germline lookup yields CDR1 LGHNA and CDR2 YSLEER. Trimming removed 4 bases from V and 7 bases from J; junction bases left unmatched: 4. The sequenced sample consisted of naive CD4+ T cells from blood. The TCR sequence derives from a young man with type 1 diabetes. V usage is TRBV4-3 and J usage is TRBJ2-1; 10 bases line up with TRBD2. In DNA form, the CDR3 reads TGCGCCAGCAGCCCAGGACTAGCGGTAAATGAGCAGTTCTTC. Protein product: CASSPGLAVNEQFF.